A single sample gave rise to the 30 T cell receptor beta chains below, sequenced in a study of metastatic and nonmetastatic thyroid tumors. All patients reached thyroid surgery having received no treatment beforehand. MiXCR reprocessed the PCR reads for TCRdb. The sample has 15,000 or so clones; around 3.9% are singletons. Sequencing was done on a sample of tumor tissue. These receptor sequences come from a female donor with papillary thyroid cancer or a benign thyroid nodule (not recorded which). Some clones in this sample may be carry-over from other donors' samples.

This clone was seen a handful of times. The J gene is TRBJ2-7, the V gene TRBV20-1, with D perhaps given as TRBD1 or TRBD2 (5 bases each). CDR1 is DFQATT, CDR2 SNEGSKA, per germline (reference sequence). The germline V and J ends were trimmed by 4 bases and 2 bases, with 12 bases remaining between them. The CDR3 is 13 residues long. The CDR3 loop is CSATRDGTYEQYF. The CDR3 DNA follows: TGCAGTGCTACTCGGGACGGAACCTACGAGCAGTACTTC.

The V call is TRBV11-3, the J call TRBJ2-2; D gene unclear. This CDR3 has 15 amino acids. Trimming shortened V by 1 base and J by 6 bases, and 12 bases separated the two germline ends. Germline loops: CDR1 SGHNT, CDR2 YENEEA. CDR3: CASSLGFGWSGELFF. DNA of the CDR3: TGTGCCAGCAGCTTAGGATTTGGATGGTCCGGGGAGCTGTTTTTT.

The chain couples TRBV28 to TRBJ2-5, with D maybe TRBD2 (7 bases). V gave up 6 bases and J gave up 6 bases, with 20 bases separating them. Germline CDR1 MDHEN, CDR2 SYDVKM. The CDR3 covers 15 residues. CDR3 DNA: TGTGCCAGCAGCACGGGGGGCCAGGGGTTACAGACCCAGTACTTC. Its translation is CASSTGGQGLQTQYF.

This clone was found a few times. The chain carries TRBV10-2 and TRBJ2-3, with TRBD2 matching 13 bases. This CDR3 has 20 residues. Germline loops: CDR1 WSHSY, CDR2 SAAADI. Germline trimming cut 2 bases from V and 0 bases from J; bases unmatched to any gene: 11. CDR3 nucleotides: TGCGCCAGCAGTGAGCCAACTCCGGGACTAGCGGGATGCAGCACAGATACGCAGTATTTT. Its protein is CASSEPTPGLAGCSTDTQYF.

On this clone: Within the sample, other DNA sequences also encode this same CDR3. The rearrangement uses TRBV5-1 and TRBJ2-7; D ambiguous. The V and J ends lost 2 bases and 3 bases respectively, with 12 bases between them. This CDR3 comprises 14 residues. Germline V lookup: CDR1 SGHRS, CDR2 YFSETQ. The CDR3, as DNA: TGCGCCAGCAGCTTAGGCAGCAGAGACTACGAGCAGTACTTC. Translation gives CASSLGSRDYEQYF.

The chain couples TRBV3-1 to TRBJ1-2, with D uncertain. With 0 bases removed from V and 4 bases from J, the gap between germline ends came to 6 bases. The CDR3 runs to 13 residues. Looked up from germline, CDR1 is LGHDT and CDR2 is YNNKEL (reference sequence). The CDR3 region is CASSQDPVYGYTF. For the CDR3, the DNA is TGTGCCAGCAGCCAAGATCCCGTCTATGGCTACACCTTC.

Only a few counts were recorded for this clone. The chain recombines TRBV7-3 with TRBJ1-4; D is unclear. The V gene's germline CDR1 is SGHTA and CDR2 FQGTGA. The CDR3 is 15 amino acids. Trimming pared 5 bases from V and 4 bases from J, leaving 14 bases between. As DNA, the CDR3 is TGTGCCAGCAGCCAAGGGTCCAACCATAATGAAAAACTGTTTTTT. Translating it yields CASSQGSNHNEKLFF. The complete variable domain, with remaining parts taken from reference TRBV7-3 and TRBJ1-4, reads GAGVSQTPSNKVTEKGKYVELRCDPISGHTALYWYRQSLGQGPEFLIYFQGTGAADDSGLPNDRFFAVRPEGSVSTLKIQRTERGDSAVYLCASSQGSNHNEKLFFGSGTQLSVL.

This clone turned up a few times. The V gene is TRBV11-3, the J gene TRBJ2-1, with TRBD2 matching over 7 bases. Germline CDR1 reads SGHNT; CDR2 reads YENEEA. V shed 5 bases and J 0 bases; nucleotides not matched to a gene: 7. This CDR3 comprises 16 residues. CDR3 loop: CASSDRLAGSYNEQFF. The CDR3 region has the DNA TGTGCCAGCAGCGATCGACTAGCTGGCTCCTACAATGAGCAGTTCTTC. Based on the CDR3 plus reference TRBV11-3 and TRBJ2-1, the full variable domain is EAGVVQSPRYKIIEKKQPVAFWCNPISGHNTLYWYLQNLGQGPELLIRYENEEAVDDSQLPKDRFSAERLKGVDSTLKIQPAELGDSAVYLCASSDRLAGSYNEQFFGPGTRLTVL.

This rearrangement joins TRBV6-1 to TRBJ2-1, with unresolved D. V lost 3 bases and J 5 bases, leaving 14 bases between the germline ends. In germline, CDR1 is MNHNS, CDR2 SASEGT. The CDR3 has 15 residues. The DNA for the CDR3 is TGTGCCAGCAGTGACGTCAGAACCCTAAACAATGAGCAGTTCTTC. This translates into CASSDVRTLNNEQFF.

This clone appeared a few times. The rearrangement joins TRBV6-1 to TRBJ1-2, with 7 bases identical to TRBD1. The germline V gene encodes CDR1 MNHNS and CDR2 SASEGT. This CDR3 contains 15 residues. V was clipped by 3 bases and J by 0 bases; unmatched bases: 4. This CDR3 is CASSEGTATNYGYTF. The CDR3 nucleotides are TGTGCCAGCAGTGAGGGGACAGCCACTAACTATGGCTACACCTTC.

CDR3 sequence: CASSPSSGANVLTF. The CDR3 bases are TGTGCCAGCAGCCCAAGCTCTGGGGCCAACGTCCTGACTTTC. The chain recombines TRBV6-2 or TRBV6-3 with TRBJ2-6; D ambiguous. Trimming left V 6 bases short and J 0 bases short, with 6 bases between. Germline V lookup: CDR1 MNHEY, CDR2 SVGEGT. The CDR3 is 14 amino acids.

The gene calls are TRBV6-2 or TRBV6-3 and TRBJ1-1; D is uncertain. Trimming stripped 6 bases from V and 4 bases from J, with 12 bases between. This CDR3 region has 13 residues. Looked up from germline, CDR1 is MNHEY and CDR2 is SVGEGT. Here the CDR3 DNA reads TGTGCCAGCAGGATCCAATCGGGCACTGAAGCTTTCTTT. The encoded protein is CASRIQSGTEAFF.

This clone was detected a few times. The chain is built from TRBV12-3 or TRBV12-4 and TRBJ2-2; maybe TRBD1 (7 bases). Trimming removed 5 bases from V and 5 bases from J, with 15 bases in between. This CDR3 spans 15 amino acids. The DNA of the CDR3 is TGTGCCAGCAGTCCCCGACAGGGAGGAACCGGGGAGCTGTTTTTT. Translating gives CASSPRQGGTGELFF.

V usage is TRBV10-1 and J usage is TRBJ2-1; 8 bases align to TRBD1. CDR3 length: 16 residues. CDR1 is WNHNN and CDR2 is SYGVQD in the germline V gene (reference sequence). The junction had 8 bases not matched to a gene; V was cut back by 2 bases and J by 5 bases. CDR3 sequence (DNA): TGCGCCAGCAGTGAGAAGGTCCAGGGGGCTAACAATGAGCAGTTCTTC. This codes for CASSEKVQGANNEQFF.

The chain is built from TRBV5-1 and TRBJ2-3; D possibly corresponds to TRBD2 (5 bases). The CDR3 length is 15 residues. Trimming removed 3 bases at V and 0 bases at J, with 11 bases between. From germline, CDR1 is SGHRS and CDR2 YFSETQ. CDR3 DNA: TGCGCCAGCAGCTCAAAGCGGCCTAGCACAGATACGCAGTATTTT. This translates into CASSSKRPSTDTQYF.

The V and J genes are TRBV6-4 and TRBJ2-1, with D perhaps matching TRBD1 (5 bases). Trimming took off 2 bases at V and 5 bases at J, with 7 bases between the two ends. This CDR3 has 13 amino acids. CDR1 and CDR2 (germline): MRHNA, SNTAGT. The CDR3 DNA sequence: TGTGCCAGCAGTGACGACAGCCACAATGAGCAGTTCTTC. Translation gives CASSDDSHNEQFF.

The CDR3 DNA follows: TGTGCCATCAGTGCTCTAGAATCGGGCGAGCAGTACTTC. This sequence encodes CAISALESGEQYF. This chain uses TRBV10-3 with TRBJ2-7; no firm D call. The V end was cut by 4 bases, the J end by 6 bases, with 13 bases between. Per germline, CDR1 ENHRY and CDR2 SYGVKD. The CDR3 is 13 residues long.

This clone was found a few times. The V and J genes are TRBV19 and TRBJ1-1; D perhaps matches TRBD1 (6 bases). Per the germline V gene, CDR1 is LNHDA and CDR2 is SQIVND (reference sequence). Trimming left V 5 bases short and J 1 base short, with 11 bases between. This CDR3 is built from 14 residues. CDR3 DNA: TGTGCCAGTAGTTTGGGCAGGGGGAACACTGAAGCTTTCTTT. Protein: CASSLGRGNTEAFF.

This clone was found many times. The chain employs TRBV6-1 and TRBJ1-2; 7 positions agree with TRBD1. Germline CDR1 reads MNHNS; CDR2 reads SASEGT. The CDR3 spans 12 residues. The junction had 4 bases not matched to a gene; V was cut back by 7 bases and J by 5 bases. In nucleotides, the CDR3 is TGTGCCAGCACCAAGACAGGGTATGGCTACACCTTC. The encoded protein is CASTKTGYGYTF.

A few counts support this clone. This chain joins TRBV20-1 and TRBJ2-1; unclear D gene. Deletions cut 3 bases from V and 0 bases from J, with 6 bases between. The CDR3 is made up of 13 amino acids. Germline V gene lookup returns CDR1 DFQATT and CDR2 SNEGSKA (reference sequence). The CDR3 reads CSASTFSYNEQFF. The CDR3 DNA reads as TGCAGTGCTAGTACTTTCTCCTACAATGAGCAGTTCTTC.

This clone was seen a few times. CDR3 sequence reads: CATSAGRDLYGYTF. The CDR3 DNA sequence: TGTGCCACCAGTGCGGGACGGGACCTCTATGGCTACACCTTC. The rearrangement uses TRBV24-1 and TRBJ1-2; D is perhaps TRBD1 (5 bases). Germline loops: CDR1 KGHDR, CDR2 SFDVKD. CDR3 length equals 14 residues. V was trimmed by 5 bases and J by 4 bases, leaving 13 bases between them.

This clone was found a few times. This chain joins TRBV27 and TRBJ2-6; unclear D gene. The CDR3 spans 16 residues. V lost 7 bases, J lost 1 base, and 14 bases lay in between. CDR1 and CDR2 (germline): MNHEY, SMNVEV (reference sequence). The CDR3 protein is CASKRGRESGANVLTF. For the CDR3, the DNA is TGTGCCAGCAAACGAGGCCGAGAGTCTGGGGCCAACGTCCTGACTTTC.

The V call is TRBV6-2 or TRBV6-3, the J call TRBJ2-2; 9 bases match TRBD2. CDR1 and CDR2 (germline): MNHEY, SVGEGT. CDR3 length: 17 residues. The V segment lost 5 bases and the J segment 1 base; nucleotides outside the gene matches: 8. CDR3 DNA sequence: TGTGCCAGCAGTGAACGGAGACTAGCGGAGAACACCGGGGAGCTGTTTTTT. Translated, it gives CASSERRLAENTGELFF.

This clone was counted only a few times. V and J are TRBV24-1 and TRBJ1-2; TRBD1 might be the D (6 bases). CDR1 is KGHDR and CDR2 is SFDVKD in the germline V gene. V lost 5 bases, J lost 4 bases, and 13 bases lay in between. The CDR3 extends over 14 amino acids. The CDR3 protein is CATSAPGQPYGYTF. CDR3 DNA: TGTGCCACCAGTGCCCCGGGACAACCCTATGGCTACACCTTC.

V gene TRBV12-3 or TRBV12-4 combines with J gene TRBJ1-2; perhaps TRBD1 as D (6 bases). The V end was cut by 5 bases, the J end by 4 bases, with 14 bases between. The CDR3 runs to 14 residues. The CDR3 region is CASSEQGGGYGYTF. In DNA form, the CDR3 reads TGTGCCAGCAGTGAACAGGGTGGGGGCTATGGCTACACCTTC.

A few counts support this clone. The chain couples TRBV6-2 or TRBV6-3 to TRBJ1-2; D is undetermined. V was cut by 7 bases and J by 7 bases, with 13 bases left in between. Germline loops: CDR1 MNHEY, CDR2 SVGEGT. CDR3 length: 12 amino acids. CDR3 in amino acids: CASIQAPGGYTF. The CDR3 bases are TGTGCCAGCATTCAGGCCCCCGGTGGCTACACCTTC.

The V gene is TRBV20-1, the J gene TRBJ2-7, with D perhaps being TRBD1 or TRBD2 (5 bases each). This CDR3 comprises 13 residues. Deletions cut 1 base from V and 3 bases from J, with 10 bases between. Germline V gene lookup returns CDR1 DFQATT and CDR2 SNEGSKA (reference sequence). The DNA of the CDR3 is TGCAGTGCTAGAGGGGGGACGATCTACGAGCAGTACTTC. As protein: CSARGGTIYEQYF.

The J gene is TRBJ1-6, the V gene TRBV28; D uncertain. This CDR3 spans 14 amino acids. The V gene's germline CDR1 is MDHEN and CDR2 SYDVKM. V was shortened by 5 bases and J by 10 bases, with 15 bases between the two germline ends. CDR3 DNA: TGTGCCAGCAGTCCCCGGACGGTGGGGTCACCCCTCCACTTT. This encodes CASSPRTVGSPLHF.

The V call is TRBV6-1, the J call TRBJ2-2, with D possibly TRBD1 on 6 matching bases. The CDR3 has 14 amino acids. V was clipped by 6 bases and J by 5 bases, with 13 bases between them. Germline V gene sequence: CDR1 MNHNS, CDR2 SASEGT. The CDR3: CASSRDRHTGELFF. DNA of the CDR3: TGTGCCAGCAGCAGAGACAGGCATACCGGGGAGCTGTTTTTT.

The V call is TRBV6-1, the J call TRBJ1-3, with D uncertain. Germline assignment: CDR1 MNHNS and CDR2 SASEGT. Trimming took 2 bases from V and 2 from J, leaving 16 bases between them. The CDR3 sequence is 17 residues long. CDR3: CASSERTQWGAGNTIYF. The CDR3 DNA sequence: TGTGCCAGCAGTGAACGGACTCAGTGGGGTGCTGGAAACACCATATATTTT.